This record concerns one T cell receptor (beta chain) sequence. What antigen it recognizes has not been identified. Per-base quality was not reported, and no clone a single base away is much larger than it. Using the deep immunoSEQ assay, TCR CDR3 regions were amplified from genomic DNA by multiplex PCR. For each cell subset, the extracted genomic DNA was distributed evenly across all wells of several immunoSEQ 96-well plates, and each plate served as one replicate. For sorted subsets, each replicate PCR was loaded with 200 ng genomic DNA, equivalent to 30,000 to 35,000 T cell genomes. The purified libraries were quantified using a Qubit 3.0 fluorometer, sized with a Bioanalyzer 2100, and then quantified again using the KAPA Library Quantification kit. A separate single-read 150-cycle Illumina NextSeq 550 flow cell was used to sequence each immunoSEQ 96-well plate. As for the original processing: Because the immunoSEQ output included only junctional sequences and no quality scores, the filtering could not be the same as the filtering used for full-length reads. Sequences were annotated with PyIR, a Python wrapper for IgBLAST v1.9, and V/J genes and CDR3 were assigned using IMGT germline references. Any read was removed if the V/J assignment was weak (E-value above 1e-6), the CDR3 was missing, or the read contained stop codons, out-of-frame junctions, or ambiguous translated residues. V3J clonotypes were defined as sequences sharing an identical inferred V gene, J gene, and CDR3 amino acid sequence. Percentage overlap between repertoires was computed as shared unique clonotypes divided by the size of the smaller repertoire. Three approaches were used to assess repertoire richness: RTK rarefaction, the Chao1 estimator, and Recon v2.1 estimates of unobserved clonotypes. Generation probabilities for all TCRbeta clonotypes obtained by the gDNA method from a handful of donors were computed using OLGA. TCRdb took over this immuneACCESS table, retaining in-frame rearrangements with V and J assigned. Such tables are incomplete; in checked studies, under half of the missing clones stem from an unresolved V gene, and the remainder is unexplained. That table is the source of V, J and clone size, and D and trimming were worked out from the DNA. The sample records under 1,900,000 clones, around 98.5% of which are singletons. The leading ten clones occupy approximately 0.38% of the sample.

The data stem from a study of shared clonotypes between healthy human individuals (dated by TCRdb to 2018 to 2021). About the investigation overall: A couple of women and a few men aged 18 to 49 years were included in the cohort. For each donor, CD4 naive and CD4 memory were each given three plates, CD8 naive was given two plates, and CD8 memory was given one plate. To increase sequencing depth and limit assay-specific biases, TCR repertoire library preparation and sequencing were carried out by different laboratories using diverse techniques. To estimate repertoire size and how much clonotype sharing occurs between individuals, the study deeply sequenced the blood TCR repertoires of a handful of healthy adults. Between about 0.8 and 9 billion PBMCs per donor were obtained by leukapheresis. Findings and caveats that apply to the study as a whole: The genetic and exposure-history diversity represented was limited by the small number of donors. Pairwise subsampling led to the expectation that sequencing depth would affect the degree of clonotype sharing among donors. Higher generation probabilities were observed for clonotypes shared by all four sorted-subset donors than for non-shared clonotypes. Rarefaction of sorted-subset datasets indicated incomplete sequencing despite the large sequencing depth. Sampling was restricted to blood, and TCR repertoires in tissues likely differ from the TCR repertoires found in blood. Sharing across several donors was observed for around 5% of naive CD4, about 4% of naive CD8, roughly 2.4% of memory CD4, and about 0.39% of memory CD8 clonotypes. Estimated clonotype richness was generally larger for naive than for memory subsets.

Spanning cysteine to phenylalanine, the CDR3 consists of 14 amino acids. The entry retains the CDR3 DNA only, 42 bases that are in frame from base 1. CDR1 and CDR2 are drawn from the germline V gene: SGHRS, YFSETQ. Deletion took 4 bases off V and 2 bases off J, with a span of 12 bases between the germline ends. The donors were healthy, HIV-negative adults who had no recently reported acute infections or vaccinations. All donors were Caucasian adults living in Nashville, Tennessee, USA. CD4+ T cells were enriched through magnetic negative selection, after which naive cells were positively selected on CD45RA and the remaining negative fraction served as the memory subset. After blood collection by leukapheresis, PBMCs were isolated using Ficoll-Histopaque density gradient centrifugation and then cryopreserved in the vapor phase of liquid nitrogen. Analytical flow cytometry was used to check the purity and quantity of every magnetically sorted T cell population. Genomic DNA was isolated from every sorted fraction and measured by UV absorbance on a Nanodrop 2000c.

Rearrangement joined TRBV5-1 to TRBJ2-5; the D gene lacks a confident call. The clonotype originates from a man aged 30 to 45 in good health. The material sequenced was naive CD4+ T cells sorted from blood. Sample cell subset or site, as interpreted from the label and publication: CD45RA+ positively selected. Read as DNA, the sequence is TGCGCCAGCAGCCGATTACCCGAACAAGAGACCCAGTACTTC. This gives the protein CASSRLPEQETQYF.